This record looks at one T cell receptor (beta chain) sequence and its context. This sample was taken from a study of T cell changes during pregnancy in multiple sclerosis. TCRdb's table, derived via immunoSEQ multiplex PCR, lists solely in-frame clones and lacks some. Counted here are 90,000 to 95,000 clones, approximately 90% occurring once; the ten biggest clones make up 0.9% to 0.95%. The sequence came from a female donor with multiple sclerosis, enrolled in a pregnancy study. The sequences come from peripheral blood, collected before pregnancy.

CDR3 coding DNA: TGTGCCAGCAGCTTAGGACAGGGAATGGGTCAGCCCCAGCATTTT. It specifies CASSLGQGMGQPQHF. The chain recombines TRBV7-6 with TRBJ1-5, with 7 bases identical to TRBD1. The CDR3 spans 15 residues. The ends lost 1 base at V and 6 bases at J; junction bases unmatched: 6. The germline V gene encodes CDR1 SGHVS and CDR2 FNYEAQ.